The sequence of this T cell receptor beta chain was determined in a study of breast tumors, draining lymph nodes, adjacent tissues. This clonotype showed up many times. As yet, its antigen is unknown. Study conclusions and caveats: Most tumor T cells seemingly derive from lymph node, then expand in tumor. Compared with lymph nodes, tumors were less diverse; compared with nontumor tissue, more.

The lymph nodes were axillary draining lymph nodes from breast cancer patients. Each CDR3 protein gets one entry after TCRdb re-called the multiplex PCR reads with MiXCR. The table records 200,000 or so distinct CDR3 sequences, approximately 33% of them present only once. What was sequenced was axillary lymph node tissue. The origin of this receptor is a female donor with breast cancer. Some clones in this sample may be carry-over from other donors' samples.

This chain's CDR3 is CASSPGKGSNQPQHF. The CDR3 DNA follows: TGTGCCAGCAGCCCCGGGAAGGGTAGCAATCAGCCCCAGCATTTT. The chain is built from TRBV11-1 and TRBJ1-5; D uncertain. The germline V gene has CDR1 SGHAT and CDR2 FQDESV (reference sequence). The CDR3 extends over 15 amino acids. The germline V and J ends were trimmed by 5 bases and 0 bases, with 11 bases remaining between them.